Shown below are 10 T cell receptor beta chains from a single sample sequenced in a study of T-cell reconstitution after alpha-beta-depleted transplantation in children (dated by TCRdb to 2015 to 2016). The sample's treatment or condition label, in plain terms: allogeneic hematopoietic cell transplantation with graft depleted of TCRalphabeta T cells and CD19 B cells. Library preparation used PCR. Sequencer: Illumina HiSeq 2500. To normalize quantification of the TCRbeta repertoire, the TCR libraries were built with molecular barcoding that relied on unique molecular identifiers. TCRdb's own reprocessing of the public reads used fastp at Q25 and MiXCR and kept productive beta chains. Merged by CDR3 protein, the rows form single entries marked with the most common genes and DNA. This sample lists approximately 500,000 distinct CDR3 sequences; 27% were detected once. 36% of the sample rests with the top ten.

The material was PBMCs, obtained before TCRalphabeta/CD19-depleted stem cell transplant. These TCRs come from a boy in the first two years of life with Wiskott-Aldrich syndrome, due to receive a stem cell transplant.

This clonotype has more than one count but fewer than ten. V and J are TRBV24-1 and TRBJ2-7; D uncertain. V shed 4 bases and J shed 2 bases, with 11 bases lying between them. The germline CDR1 and CDR2 sequences are KGHDR and SFDVKD. The CDR3 totals 14 residues. The CDR3 loop is CATSEGPPAYEQYF. The CDR3 nucleotides are TGTGCCACCAGTGAAGGGCCCCCTGCCTACGAGCAGTACTTC.

This sequence joins TRBV7-9 and TRBJ1-5, with D unclear. The CDR3 has 12 amino acids. Trimming cost V 3 bases and J 7 bases, with 7 bases left between them. CDR1 is SEHNR and CDR2 is FQNEAQ in the germline V gene (reference sequence). CDR3 protein: CASSFGEQPQHF. For the CDR3, the DNA is TGTGCCAGCAGCTTCGGGGAACAGCCCCAGCATTTT.

The V and J genes are TRBV20-1 and TRBJ2-4; D gene uncertain. V was shortened by 3 bases and J by 5 bases, with 17 bases between the two germline ends. The germline V gene encodes CDR1 DFQATT and CDR2 SNEGSKA (reference sequence). The CDR3 length is 15 residues. The CDR3 nucleotides read TGCAGTGCTAGTAAGGGAACCTGGAGCCAAAACATTCAGTACTTC. Translated: CSASKGTWSQNIQYF.

The J gene is TRBJ2-1, the V gene TRBV20-1; D unresolved. CDR1 is DFQATT, CDR2 SNEGSKA, per germline (reference sequence). CDR3 length: 14 residues. The germline V and J ends were trimmed by 1 base and 6 bases, with 13 bases remaining between them. The CDR3, as DNA: TGCAGTGCTAGAGGGTGGGCGGTTCCCAATGAGCAGTTCTTC. It is translated as CSARGWAVPNEQFF.

This chain joins TRBV7-9 and TRBJ2-1; possible D gene TRBD1, 7 bases. Per the germline V gene, CDR1 is SEHNR and CDR2 is FQNEAQ (reference sequence). V was pared by 5 bases and J by 4 bases, with 18 bases between. This CDR3 contains 16 residues. Written as DNA, the CDR3 is TGTGCCAGCAGCCGGATATCACAGGGGACTTACAATGAGCAGTTCTTC. It specifies CASSRISQGTYNEQFF.

This chain joins TRBV4-2 and TRBJ1-3; D remains unclear. From germline, CDR1 is LGHNA and CDR2 YNFKEQ. The germline V and J ends were trimmed by 1 base and 0 bases, with 13 bases remaining between them. This CDR3 contains 17 residues. CDR3 amino acids: CASSQGTGPYSGNTIYF. CDR3 coding DNA: TGTGCCAGCAGCCAAGGCACCGGGCCCTACTCTGGAAACACCATATATTTT.

V usage is TRBV28 and J usage is TRBJ1-5; no clear D gene. CDR3 length: 14 amino acids. Germline V gives CDR1 MDHEN, CDR2 SYDVKM. V dropped 2 bases and J dropped 3 bases, with 8 bases sitting between them. The CDR3 sequence: CASSLAGDNQPQHF. Here the CDR3 DNA reads TGTGCCAGCAGTTTAGCGGGAGACAATCAGCCCCAGCATTTT.

This clonotype was seen only a few times. The chain recombines TRBV7-2 with TRBJ2-7; no reliable D call. The V gene's germline CDR1 is SGHTA and CDR2 FQGNSA. V was trimmed by 1 base and J by 2 bases, leaving 12 bases between them. This CDR3 contains 15 residues. CDR3 in amino acids: CASSLVGSTAYEQYF. The CDR3 coding sequence is TGTGCCAGCAGCTTAGTCGGCAGTACAGCCTACGAGCAGTACTTC.

This clonotype was seen at least ten times. The chain has TRBV5-1 and TRBJ1-1; D is unresolved. The germline gives CDR1 SGHRS, CDR2 YFSETQ. The CDR3 contains 13 residues. Trimming took off 0 bases at V and 1 base at J, with 4 bases between the two ends. CDR3 bases: TGCGCCAGCAGCTTGGACCCGAACACTGAAGCTTTCTTT. This gives the protein CASSLDPNTEAFF.

V and J are TRBV2 and TRBJ2-3, with 13 bases lining up with TRBD2. Germline lookup yields CDR1 SNHLY and CDR2 FYNNEI. V was clipped by 7 bases and J by 5 bases; unmatched bases: 9. The CDR3 has 16 amino acids. The CDR3 DNA sequence: TGTGCCAGCACTCCGGGACTAGCGGGGAGGGAAGATACGCAGTATTTT. Translated, it gives CASTPGLAGREDTQYF.